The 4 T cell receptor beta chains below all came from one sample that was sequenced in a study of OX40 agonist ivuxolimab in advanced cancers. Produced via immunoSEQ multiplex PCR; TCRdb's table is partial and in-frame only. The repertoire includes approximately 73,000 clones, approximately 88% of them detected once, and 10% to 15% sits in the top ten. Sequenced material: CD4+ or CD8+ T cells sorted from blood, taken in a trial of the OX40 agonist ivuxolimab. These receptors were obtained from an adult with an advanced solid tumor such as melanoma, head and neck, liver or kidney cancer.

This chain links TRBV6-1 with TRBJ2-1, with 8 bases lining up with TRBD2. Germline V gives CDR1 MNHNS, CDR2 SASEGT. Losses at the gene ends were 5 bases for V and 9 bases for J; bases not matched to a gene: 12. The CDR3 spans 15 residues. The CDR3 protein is CASSPQREIGGEQFF. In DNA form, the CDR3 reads TGTGCCAGCAGTCCTCAGCGGGAGATCGGGGGTGAGCAGTTCTTC.

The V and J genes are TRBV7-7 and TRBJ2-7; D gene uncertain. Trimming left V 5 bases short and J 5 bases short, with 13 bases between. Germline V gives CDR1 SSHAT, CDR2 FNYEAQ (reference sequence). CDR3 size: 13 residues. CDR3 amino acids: CASSPSLWNEQYF. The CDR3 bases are TGTGCCAGCAGCCCCTCGTTATGGAACGAGCAGTACTTC.

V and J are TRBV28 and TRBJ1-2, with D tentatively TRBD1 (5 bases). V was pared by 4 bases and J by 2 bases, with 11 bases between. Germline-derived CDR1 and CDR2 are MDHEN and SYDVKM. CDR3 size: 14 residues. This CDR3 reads CASSYGAGNYGYTF. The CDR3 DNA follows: TGTGCCAGCAGTTATGGGGCGGGGAACTATGGCTACACCTTC.

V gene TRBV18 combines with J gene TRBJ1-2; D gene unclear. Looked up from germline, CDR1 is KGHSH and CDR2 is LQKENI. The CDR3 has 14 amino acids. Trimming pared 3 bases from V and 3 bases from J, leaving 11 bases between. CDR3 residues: CASSPSQSDYGYTF. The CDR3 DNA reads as TGTGCCAGCTCACCCTCACAGTCTGACTATGGCTACACCTTC.